This T cell receptor (beta chain) originates from a study of shared clonotypes between healthy human individuals. Germline CDR1 is MNHNS and CDR2 is SASEGT. The CDR3 is 15 amino acids. The V gene lost 1 base and the J gene lost 0 bases, with 7 bases spanning the gap. Replicate PCRs for sorted subsets used roughly 200 ng DNA; this equaled 33,000 or so T cell genomes. The table came from immunoSEQ multiplex PCR; TCRdb's copy has only in-frame clones and leaves some out. This sample has about 2 million clones; approximately 95% occur once, and the top ten carry 0.1% to 0.15%. Concerning this clone itself: Other nucleotide sequences from this sample produce the same CDR3.

The sequenced material came from naive CD4+ T cells sorted from blood. Sample subset: CD45RA+ positively selected. The TCR originated in a man aged 18-30 years in good health. The chain links TRBV6-1 to TRBJ2-4; D is possibly TRBD1 (5 bases). The CDR3 region is CASSEGTLAKNIQYF. The CDR3, as DNA: TGTGCCAGCAGTGAAGGGACACTAGCCAAAAACATTCAGTACTTC.